The source of this TCR beta chain is a study of early T cells in non-severe SARS-CoV-2 infection. Study-level information: Sequencing targeted bulk RNA from unsorted whole blood, leaving chains unpaired. Study-level points and caveats: VDJdb matches were skewed toward anti-spike CD8 T cell responses.

The CDR3 is 13 residues long. Unmatched junction bases numbered 4, after V lost 3 bases and J lost 8 bases. Per the germline V gene, CDR1 is MDHEN and CDR2 is SYDVKM. This clonotype has more than one count but fewer than ten. What it recognizes is unknown. The protocol attached unique molecular identifiers to individual cDNA molecules. TCRdb ran MiXCR on the 5' RACE reads and lists one entry per CDR3 protein. The data show under 70,000 distinct CDR3 sequences, with 15% seen just once and approximately 9.1% held by the top ten. This chain connects TRBV28 to TRBJ1-2, with TRBD1 matching 9 bases. Sequencing used whole blood, obtained at baseline. This receptor was identified in an adult who was a healthcare worker with PCR-confirmed SARS-CoV-2 infection or an uninfected control (not recorded which). The CDR3 reads CASSFWTGDGYTF. CDR3 DNA: TGTGCCAGCAGTTTCTGGACAGGGGACGGCTACACCTTC.